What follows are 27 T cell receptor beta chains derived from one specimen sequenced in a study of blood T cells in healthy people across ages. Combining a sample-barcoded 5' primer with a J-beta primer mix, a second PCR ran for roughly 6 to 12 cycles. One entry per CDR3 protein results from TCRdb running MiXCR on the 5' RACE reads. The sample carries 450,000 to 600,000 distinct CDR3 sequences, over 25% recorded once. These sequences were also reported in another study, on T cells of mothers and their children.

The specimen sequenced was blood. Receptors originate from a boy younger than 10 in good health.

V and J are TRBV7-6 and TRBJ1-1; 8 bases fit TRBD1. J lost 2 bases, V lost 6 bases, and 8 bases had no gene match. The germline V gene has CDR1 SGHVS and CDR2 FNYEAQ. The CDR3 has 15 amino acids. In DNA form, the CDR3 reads TGTGCCAGCAGACGCGGGACAGGCAAAAACACTGAAGCTTTCTTT. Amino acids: CASRRGTGKNTEAFF.

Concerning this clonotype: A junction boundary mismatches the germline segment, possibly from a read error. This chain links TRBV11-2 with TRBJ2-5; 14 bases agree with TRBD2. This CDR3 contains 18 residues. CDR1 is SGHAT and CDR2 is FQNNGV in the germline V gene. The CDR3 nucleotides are TGTGCCAGCAGCTCGGGACTAGCGGGAGAGACCTTCCAAGAGACCCCGTACTTC. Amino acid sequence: CASSSGLAGETFQETPYF.

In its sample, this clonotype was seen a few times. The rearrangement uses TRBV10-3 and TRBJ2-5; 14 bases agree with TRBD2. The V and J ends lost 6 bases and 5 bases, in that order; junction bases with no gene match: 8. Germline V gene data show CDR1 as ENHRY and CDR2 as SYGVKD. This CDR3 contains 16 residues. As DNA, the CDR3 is TGTGCCATCAGCCAGGGACTAGCGGGAGCTGTGGAGACCCAGTACTTC. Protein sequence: CAISQGLAGAVETQYF.

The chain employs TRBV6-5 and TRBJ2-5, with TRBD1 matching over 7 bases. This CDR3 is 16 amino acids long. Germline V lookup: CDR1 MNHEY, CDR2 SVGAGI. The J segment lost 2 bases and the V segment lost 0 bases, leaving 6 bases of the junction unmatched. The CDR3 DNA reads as TGTGCCAGCAGTTACTCGTCAACAGGGGATCAAGAGACCCAGTACTTC. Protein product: CASSYSSTGDQETQYF.

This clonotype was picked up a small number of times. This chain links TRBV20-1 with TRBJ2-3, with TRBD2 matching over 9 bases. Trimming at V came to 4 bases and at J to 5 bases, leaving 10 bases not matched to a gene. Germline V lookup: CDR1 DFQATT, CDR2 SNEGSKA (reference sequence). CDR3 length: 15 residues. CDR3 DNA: TGCAGTGCTAAAGGGGACGGCGGGGGGGGAGATACGCAGTATTTT. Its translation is CSAKGDGGGGDTQYF.

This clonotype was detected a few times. The CDR3 protein is CASGRIANTGELFF. DNA for the CDR3: TGTGCCAGCGGGCGGATCGCGAACACCGGGGAGCTGTTTTTT. The chain combines TRBV6-1 with TRBJ2-2; no reliable D call. The germline CDR1 and CDR2 sequences are MNHNS and SASEGT. The CDR3 has 14 residues. V dropped 8 bases and J dropped 0 bases, with 10 bases sitting between them.

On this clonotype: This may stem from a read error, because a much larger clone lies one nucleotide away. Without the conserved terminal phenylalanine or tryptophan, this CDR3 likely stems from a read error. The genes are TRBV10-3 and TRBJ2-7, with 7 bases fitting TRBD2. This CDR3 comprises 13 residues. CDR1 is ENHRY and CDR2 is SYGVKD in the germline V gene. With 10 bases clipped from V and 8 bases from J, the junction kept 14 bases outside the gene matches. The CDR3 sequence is CATSPGGSRQQYS. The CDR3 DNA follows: TGTGCCACCTCGCCGGGAGGCAGTAGGCAGCAGTACTCC.

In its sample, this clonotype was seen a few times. CDR3 residues: CASTRDQFGTQYF. The CDR3 region has the DNA TGTGCCAGCACCAGGGACCAGTTCGGGACCCAGTACTTC. This chain links TRBV6-5 with TRBJ2-5; either TRBD1 or TRBD2 may supply D (5 bases each). Trimming took off 7 bases at V and 7 bases at J, with 16 bases between the two ends. CDR3 size: 13 residues. CDR1 is MNHEY, CDR2 SVGAGI, per germline.

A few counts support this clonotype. The CDR3 spells CAWRQGDNYGYTF. The CDR3 nucleotides are TGTGCCTGGAGACAGGGGGATAACTATGGCTACACCTTC. The J gene is TRBJ1-2, the V gene TRBV30; 8 bases are shared with TRBD1. The CDR3 is 13 amino acids. Losses at the gene ends were 3 bases for V and 1 base for J; bases not matched to a gene: 1. Germline V gene lookup returns CDR1 GTSNPN and CDR2 SVGIG (reference sequence). Combining the CDR3 with reference TRBV30 and TRBJ1-2 gives the whole variable domain SQTIHQWPATLVQPVGSPLSLECTVEGTSNPNLYWYRQAAGRGLQLLFYSVGIGQISSEVPQNLSASRPQDRQFILSSKKLLLSDSGFYLCAWRQGDNYGYTFGSGTRLTVV.

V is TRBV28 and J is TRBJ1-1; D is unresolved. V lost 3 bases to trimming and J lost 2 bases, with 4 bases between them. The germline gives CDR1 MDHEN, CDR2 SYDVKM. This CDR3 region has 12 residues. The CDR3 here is CASSFANTEAFF. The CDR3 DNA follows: TGTGCCAGCAGTTTCGCTAACACTGAAGCTTTCTTT.

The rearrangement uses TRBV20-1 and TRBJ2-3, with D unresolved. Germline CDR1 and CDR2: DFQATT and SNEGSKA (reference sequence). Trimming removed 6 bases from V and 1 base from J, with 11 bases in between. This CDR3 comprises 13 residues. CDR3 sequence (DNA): TGCAGTGCCACCCGGATGGGCACAGATACGCAGTATTTT. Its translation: CSATRMGTDTQYF.

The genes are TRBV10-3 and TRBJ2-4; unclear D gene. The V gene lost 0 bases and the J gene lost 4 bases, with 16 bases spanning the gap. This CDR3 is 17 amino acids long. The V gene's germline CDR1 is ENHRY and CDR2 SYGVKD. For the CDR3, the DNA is TGTGCCATCAGTGAGTCAGGCTACCCGACGCTTAAAAACATTCAGTACTTC. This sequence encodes CAISESGYPTLKNIQYF.

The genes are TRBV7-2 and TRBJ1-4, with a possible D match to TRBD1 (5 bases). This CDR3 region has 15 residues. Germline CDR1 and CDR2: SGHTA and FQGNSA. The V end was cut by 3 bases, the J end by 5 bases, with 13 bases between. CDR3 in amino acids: CASSFRGPTNEKLFF. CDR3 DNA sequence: TGTGCCAGCAGCTTTAGGGGACCGACAAATGAAAAACTGTTTTTT.

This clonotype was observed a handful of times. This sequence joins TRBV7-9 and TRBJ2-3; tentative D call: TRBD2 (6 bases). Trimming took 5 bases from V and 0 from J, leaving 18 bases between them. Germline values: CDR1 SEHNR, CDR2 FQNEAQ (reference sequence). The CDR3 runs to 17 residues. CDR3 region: CASSEGVGRPSTDTQYF. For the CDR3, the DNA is TGTGCCAGCAGCGAGGGAGTCGGGAGACCTAGCACAGATACGCAGTATTTT.

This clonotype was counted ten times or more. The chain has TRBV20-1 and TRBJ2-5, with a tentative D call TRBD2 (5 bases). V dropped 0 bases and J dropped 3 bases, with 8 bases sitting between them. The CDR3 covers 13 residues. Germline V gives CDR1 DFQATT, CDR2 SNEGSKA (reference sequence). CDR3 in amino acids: CSARDHGEETQYF. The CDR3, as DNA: TGCAGTGCTAGAGATCACGGGGAAGAGACCCAGTACTTC.

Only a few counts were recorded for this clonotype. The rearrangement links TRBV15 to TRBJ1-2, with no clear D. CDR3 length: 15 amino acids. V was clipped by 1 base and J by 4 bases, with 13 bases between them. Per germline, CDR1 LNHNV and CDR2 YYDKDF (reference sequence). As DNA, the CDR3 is TGTGCCACCAGCAGAGGGGCAGATCTACCCTATGGCTACACCTTC. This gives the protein CATSRGADLPYGYTF.

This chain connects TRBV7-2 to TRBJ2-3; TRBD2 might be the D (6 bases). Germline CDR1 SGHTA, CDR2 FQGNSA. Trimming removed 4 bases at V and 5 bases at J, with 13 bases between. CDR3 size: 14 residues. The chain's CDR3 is CASSSEAGRDTQYF. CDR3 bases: TGTGCCAGCAGCTCCGAGGCGGGAAGAGATACGCAGTATTTT.

CDR3 loop: CASSSGQPRFDGYTF. Written as DNA, the CDR3 is TGTGCCAGCAGCTCCGGACAGCCGAGGTTTGATGGCTACACCTTC. This chain uses TRBV7-2 with TRBJ1-2; D may be TRBD1 (6 bases). Looked up from germline, CDR1 is SGHTA and CDR2 is FQGNSA. The CDR3 extends over 15 amino acids. Trimming took 4 bases from V and 6 from J, leaving 18 bases between them.

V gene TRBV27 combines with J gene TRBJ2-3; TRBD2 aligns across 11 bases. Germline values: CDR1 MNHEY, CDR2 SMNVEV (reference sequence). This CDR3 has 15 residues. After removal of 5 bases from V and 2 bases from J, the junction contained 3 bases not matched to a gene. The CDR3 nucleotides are TGTGCCAGCAGTAGGACTAGCGGGCTCACAGATACGCAGTATTTT. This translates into CASSRTSGLTDTQYF.

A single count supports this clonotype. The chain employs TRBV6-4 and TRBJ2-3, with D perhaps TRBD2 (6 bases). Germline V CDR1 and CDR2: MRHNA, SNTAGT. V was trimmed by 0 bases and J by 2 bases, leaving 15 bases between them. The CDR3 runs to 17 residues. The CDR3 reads CASSDSELARYTDTQYF. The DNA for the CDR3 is TGTGCCAGCAGTGACTCAGAACTAGCCCGATACACAGATACGCAGTATTTT.

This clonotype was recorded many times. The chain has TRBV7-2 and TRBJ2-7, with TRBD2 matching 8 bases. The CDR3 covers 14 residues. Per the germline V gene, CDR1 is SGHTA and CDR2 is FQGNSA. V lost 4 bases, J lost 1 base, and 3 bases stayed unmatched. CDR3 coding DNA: TGTGCCAGCAGCTCGACTAGCGTATCCTACGAGCAGTACTTC. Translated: CASSSTSVSYEQYF.

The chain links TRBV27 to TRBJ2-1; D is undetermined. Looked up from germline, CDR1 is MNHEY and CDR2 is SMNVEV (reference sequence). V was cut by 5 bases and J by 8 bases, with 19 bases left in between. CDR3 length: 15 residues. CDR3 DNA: TGTGCCAGCAGTCCCCCGTCGCCTCCGTTAGATGAGCAGTTCTTC. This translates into CASSPPSPPLDEQFF.

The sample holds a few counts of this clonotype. In DNA, the CDR3 is TGTGCCAGCAGCCAGGGAGCGGGGGGGCTCTCCAATGAGCAGTTCTTC. Amino acid sequence: CASSQGAGGLSNEQFF. The V call is TRBV3-1, the J call TRBJ2-1; 10 positions match TRBD2. This CDR3 has 16 residues. Germline V gene sequence: CDR1 LGHDT, CDR2 YNNKEL (reference sequence). V shed 3 bases and J 6 bases; nucleotides not matched to a gene: 8.

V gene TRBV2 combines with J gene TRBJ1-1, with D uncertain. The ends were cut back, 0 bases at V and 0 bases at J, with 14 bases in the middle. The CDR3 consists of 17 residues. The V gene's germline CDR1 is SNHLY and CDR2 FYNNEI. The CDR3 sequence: CASSEAAGSPLNTEAFF. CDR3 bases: TGTGCCAGCAGTGAAGCGGCAGGAAGCCCCCTGAACACTGAAGCTTTCTTT.

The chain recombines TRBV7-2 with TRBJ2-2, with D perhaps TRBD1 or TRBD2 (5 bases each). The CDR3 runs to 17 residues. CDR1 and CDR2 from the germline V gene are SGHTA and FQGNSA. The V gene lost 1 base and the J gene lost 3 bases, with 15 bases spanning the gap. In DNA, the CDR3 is TGTGCCAGCAGCTTAGTAAGGGGAGCACGTTACACCGGGGAGCTGTTTTTT. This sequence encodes CASSLVRGARYTGELFF.

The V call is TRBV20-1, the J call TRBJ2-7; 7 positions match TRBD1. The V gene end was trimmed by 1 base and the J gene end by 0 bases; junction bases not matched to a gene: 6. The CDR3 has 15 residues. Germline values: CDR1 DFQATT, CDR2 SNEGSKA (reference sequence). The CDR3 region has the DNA TGCAGTGCTAGAGCTTTGGGACAGCGCTCCTACGAGCAGTACTTC. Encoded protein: CSARALGQRSYEQYF.

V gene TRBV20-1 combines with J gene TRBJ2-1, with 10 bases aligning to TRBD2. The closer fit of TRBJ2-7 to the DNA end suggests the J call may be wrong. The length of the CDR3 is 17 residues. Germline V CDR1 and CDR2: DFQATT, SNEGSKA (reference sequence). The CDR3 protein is CSARSPASGRGGGEQYF. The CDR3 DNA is TGCAGTGCTAGATCTCCGGCTAGCGGGAGAGGAGGGGGCGAGCAGTACTTC.